The clone carrying this TCR beta chain was observed a handful of times. What it binds is not known. The sample is drawn from a study of OX40 agonist ivuxolimab in advanced cancers. The overall study: Partial responses were recorded for three patients, including one with hepatocellular carcinoma and two with cutaneous melanoma.

Generated by immunoSEQ multiplex PCR, the TCRdb table keeps only in-frame clones and is missing some. The sample holds fewer than 55,000 clones, 75% to 90% seen once. Overall study results and limits: Expanded peripheral T cells had an undetermined antigen specificity.

V gave up 6 bases and J gave up 8 bases, with 17 bases separating them. Germline CDR1 reads WSHSY; CDR2 reads SAAADI. This CDR3 has 15 amino acids. This sequence joins TRBV10-2 and TRBJ1-6, with a weak D call TRBD1 (5 bases). The sample in question was CD4+ or CD8+ T cells sorted from blood, obtained in a trial of the OX40 agonist ivuxolimab. The receptor's source is an adult with an advanced solid tumor such as melanoma, head and neck, liver or kidney cancer. The CDR3 sequence: CASRAPGRLDSPLHF. In nucleotides, the CDR3 is TGCGCCAGCAGGGCCCCGGGACGTTTAGATTCACCCCTCCACTTT.